This T cell receptor beta chain was documented in a study of blood T cell repertoires in COVID-19 (dated by TCRdb to the early 2020s). Context from the whole study: Samples covering the acute and convalescent phases of COVID-19 were provided by collaborators in the United States, Italy and Spain. Where available, HLA class I and class II types were obtained from metadata supplied by the sample provider rather than from assay-based typing. Samples were obtained from the ongoing ImmuneRACE study (first 160 participants) and from over a thousand subjects provided by 6 global collaborators. Nearly every sample came with metadata listing a de-identified subject ID, COVID-19 status, age in years and sex. The repertoires were made available in a free public database intended to serve as a resource for research on the immune response to SARS-CoV-2. The dataset comprised deeply sampled blood TCRbeta repertoires from subjects exposed to, actively infected with, or recovered from COVID-19. The prospective study material was composed of cDNA or gDNA derived from T cells, B-cell-depleted T cells, or PBMCs. What the work shows at the level of the full study, not this receptor alone: The quantity of clinical and demographic metadata differed by source and by participant and was supplied without curation.

Whole blood was collected in K2EDTA tubes by collaborating institutions according to the institutions' own protocols. For TCRbeta analysis, collaborators shipped samples in one of three forms: frozen whole blood, isolated PBMCs, or DNA extracted from either of those sample types. TCRbeta CDR3 regions were amplified from genomic DNA by means of the immunoSEQ Assay, a bias-controlled multiplex PCR. Regarding the original processing steps: The number of nucleated cells in each sample was estimated from the amplification of reference gene primers within the assay. Sequence reads were collapsed and filtered to measure the absolute abundance of every unique TCRbeta CDR3 rearrangement. For each sample, productive Simpson clonality was calculated as the square root of Simpson's diversity index across productive rearrangements. The immuneACCESS repertoire file appears here via TCRdb, limited to in-frame rearrangements. These files lack a portion of the clones; in checked studies, under half of the deficit traces to unresolved V genes, and the cause of the others is not known. V, J and clone size reflect that table, while D and trimming were determined from the DNA. Here the sample has some 130,000 clones; over 75% occur a single time. 11% of the sample comes from the top ten.

Its CDR3 holds 16 amino acids, cysteine through phenylalanine. Of the read, only the CDR3 DNA is kept; its 48 bases are in frame from base 1. Comments on this clone: The target of this receptor is not known. Per-nucleotide qualities are absent, and no much larger clonotype sits a single base away.

The TCR comes from a man aged 80 or over with acute or convalescent COVID-19. The rearranged segments are TRBV1 and TRBJ1-2. TRBV1 is a pseudogene segment. Sequenced: peripheral blood. For the CDR3, the sequence is CTSSQDRGGVNYGYTF. In nucleotide form, the sequence is TGCACCAGCAGCCAAGATCGGGGGGGAGTGAACTATGGCTACACCTTC.